The sequence of this TCR beta chain was determined in a study of T cell changes during pregnancy in multiple sclerosis. The protocol was immunoSEQ multiplex PCR, while the TCRdb copy is restricted to in-frame clones and leaves out a portion. The table has 60,000 or so clones, about 87% seen once. The CDR3 is 15 residues long. Germline V gene sequence: CDR1 SNHLY, CDR2 FYNNEI. Trimming pared 3 bases from V and 3 bases from J, leaving 12 bases between. The input for sequencing was peripheral blood, taken in the first trimester of pregnancy. This receptor was taken from a female donor in good health, enrolled as a control in a pregnancy study. The chain combines TRBV2 with TRBJ1-5; no reliable D call. CDR3 bases: TGTGCCAGCAGTGATAACGGTACCCCCAATCAGCCCCAGCATTTT. This sequence encodes CASSDNGTPNQPQHF.